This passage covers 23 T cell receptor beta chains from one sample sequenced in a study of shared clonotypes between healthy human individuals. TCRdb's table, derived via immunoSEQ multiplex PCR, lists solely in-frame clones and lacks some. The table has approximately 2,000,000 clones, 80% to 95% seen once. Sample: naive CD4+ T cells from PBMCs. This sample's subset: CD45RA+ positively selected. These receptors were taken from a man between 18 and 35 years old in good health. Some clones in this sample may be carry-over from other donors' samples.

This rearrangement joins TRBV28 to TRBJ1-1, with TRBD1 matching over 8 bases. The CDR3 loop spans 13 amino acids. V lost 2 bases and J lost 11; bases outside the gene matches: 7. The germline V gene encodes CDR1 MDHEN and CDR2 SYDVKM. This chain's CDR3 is CASSLLMDRDAFF. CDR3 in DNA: TGTGCCAGCAGTTTACTCATGGACAGGGATGCTTTCTTT.

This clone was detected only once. CDR3 in amino acids: CASSQSSDTQYF. CDR3 DNA: TGTGCCAGCAGCCAATCTTCAGATACGCAGTATTTT. The chain employs TRBV11-2 and TRBJ2-3; D remains ambiguous. Trimming took 5 bases from V and 4 from J, leaving 7 bases between them. The CDR3 spans 12 residues. Germline V lookup: CDR1 SGHAT, CDR2 FQNNGV.

The chain's CDR3 is CASTASGTSQRAQYF. The CDR3 DNA sequence: TGCGCCAGCACCGCCTCCGGGACTAGCCAGCGGGCCCAGTACTTC. The chain carries TRBV5-1 and TRBJ2-5, with 9 bases fitting TRBD2. The V gene end was trimmed by 6 bases and the J gene end by 9 bases; junction bases not matched to a gene: 15. This CDR3 is built from 15 residues. The germline V gene encodes CDR1 SGHRS and CDR2 YFSETQ.

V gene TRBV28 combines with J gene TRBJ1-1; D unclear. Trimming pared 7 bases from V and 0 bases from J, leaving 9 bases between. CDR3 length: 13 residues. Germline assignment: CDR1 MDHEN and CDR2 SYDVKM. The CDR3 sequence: CASTRPVNTEAFF. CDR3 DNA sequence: TGTGCCAGCACCCGGCCCGTGAACACTGAAGCTTTCTTT.

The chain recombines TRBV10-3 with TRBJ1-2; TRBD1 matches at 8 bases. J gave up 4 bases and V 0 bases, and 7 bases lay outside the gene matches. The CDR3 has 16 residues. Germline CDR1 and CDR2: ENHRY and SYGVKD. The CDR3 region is CAISESRQGQSYGYTF. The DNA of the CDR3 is TGTGCCATCAGTGAGTCGCGACAGGGGCAGAGCTATGGCTACACCTTC.

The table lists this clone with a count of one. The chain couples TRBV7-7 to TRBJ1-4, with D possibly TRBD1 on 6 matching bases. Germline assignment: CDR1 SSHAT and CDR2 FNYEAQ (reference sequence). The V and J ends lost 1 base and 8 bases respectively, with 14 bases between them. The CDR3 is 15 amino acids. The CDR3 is CASSLVGGAGEKLFF. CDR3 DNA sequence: TGTGCCAGCAGCTTAGTAGGGGGGGCAGGAGAAAAACTGTTTTTT.

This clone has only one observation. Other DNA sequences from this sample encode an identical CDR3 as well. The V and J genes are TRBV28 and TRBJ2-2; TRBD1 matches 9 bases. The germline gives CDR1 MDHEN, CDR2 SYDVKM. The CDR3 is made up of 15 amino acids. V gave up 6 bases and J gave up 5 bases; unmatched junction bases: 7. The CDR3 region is CASSSHRGRTGELFF. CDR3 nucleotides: TGTGCCAGCAGCTCACACAGGGGGCGTACCGGGGAGCTGTTTTTT.

The CDR3 is CASSSGINYGYTF. In nucleotides, the CDR3 is TGCGCCAGCAGCTCGGGGATTAACTATGGCTACACCTTC. This rearrangement joins TRBV5-1 to TRBJ1-2, with unresolved D. Germline V lookup: CDR1 SGHRS, CDR2 YFSETQ. The CDR3 consists of 13 residues. The V end lost 3 bases, the J end lost 1 base, and 7 bases lay between the germline ends.

CDR3 sequence reads: CASSRDSKYNEQFF. The CDR3 DNA reads as TGTGCCAGCAGCCGGGACTCGAAATACAATGAGCAGTTCTTC. The J gene is TRBJ2-1, the V gene TRBV6-4; D possibly corresponds to TRBD2 (6 bases). The CDR3 extends over 14 amino acids. V lost 6 bases, J lost 4 bases, and 13 bases lay in between. Germline assignment: CDR1 MRHNA and CDR2 SNTAGT.

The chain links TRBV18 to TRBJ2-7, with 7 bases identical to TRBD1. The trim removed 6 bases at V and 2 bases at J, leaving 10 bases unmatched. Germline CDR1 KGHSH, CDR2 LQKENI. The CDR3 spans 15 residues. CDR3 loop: CASSHTGTATYEQYF. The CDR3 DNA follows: TGTGCCAGCTCGCATACCGGGACAGCGACCTACGAGCAGTACTTC. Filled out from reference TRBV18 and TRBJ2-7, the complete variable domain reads NAGVMQNPRHLVRRRGQEARLRCSPMKGHSHVYWYRQLPEEGLKFMVYLQKENIIDESGMPKERFSAEFPKEGPSILRIQQVVRGDSAAYFCASSHTGTATYEQYFGPGTRLTVT.

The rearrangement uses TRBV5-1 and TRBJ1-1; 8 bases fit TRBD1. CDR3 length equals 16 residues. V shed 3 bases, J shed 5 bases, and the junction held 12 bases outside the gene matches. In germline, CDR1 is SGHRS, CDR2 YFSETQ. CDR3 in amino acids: CASSSPGGLVGTEAFF. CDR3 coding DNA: TGCGCCAGCAGCTCCCCAGGGGGCTTGGTTGGGACTGAAGCTTTCTTT. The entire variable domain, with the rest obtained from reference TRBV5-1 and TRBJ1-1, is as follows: KAGVTQTPRYLIKTRGQQVTLSCSPISGHRSVSWYQQTPGQGLQFLFEYFSETQRNKGNFPGRFSGRQFSNSRSEMNVSTLELGDSALYLCASSSPGGLVGTEAFFGQGTRLTVV.

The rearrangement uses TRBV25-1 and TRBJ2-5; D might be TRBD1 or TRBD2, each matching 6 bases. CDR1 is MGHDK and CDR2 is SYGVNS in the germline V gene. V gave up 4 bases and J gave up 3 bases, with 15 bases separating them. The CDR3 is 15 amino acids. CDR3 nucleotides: TGTGCCAGCAGTGCCAGCGGAGGGGGGAAAGAGACCCAGTACTTC. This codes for CASSASGGGKETQYF.

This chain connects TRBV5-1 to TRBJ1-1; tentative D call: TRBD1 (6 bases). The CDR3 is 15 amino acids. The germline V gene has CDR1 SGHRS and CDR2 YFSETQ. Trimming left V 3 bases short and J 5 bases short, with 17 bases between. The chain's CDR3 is CASSYAPGVDTEAFF. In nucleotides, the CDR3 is TGCGCCAGCAGCTATGCTCCAGGGGTGGATACTGAAGCTTTCTTT.

The CDR3 nucleotides read TGTGCCAGCAGCCAAGCGGGAGAGGGTGAGCAGTTCTTC. Protein: CASSQAGEGEQFF. The rearrangement uses TRBV14 and TRBJ2-1; a possible D gene is TRBD2 (6 bases). The CDR3 consists of 13 residues. Trimming pared 1 base from V and 9 bases from J, leaving 10 bases between. Looked up from germline, CDR1 is SGHDN and CDR2 is FVKESK.

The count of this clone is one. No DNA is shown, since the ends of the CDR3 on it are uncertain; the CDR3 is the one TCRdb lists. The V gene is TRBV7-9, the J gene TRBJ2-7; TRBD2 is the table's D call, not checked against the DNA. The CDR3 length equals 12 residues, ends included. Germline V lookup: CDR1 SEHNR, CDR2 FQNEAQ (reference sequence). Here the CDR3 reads CASSPGLSGQYF.

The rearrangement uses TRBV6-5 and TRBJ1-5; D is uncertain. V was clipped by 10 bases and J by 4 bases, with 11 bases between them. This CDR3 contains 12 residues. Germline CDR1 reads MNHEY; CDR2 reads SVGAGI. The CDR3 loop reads CATGGLNQPQHF. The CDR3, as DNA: TGTGCCACCGGCGGTCTTAATCAGCCCCAGCATTTT.

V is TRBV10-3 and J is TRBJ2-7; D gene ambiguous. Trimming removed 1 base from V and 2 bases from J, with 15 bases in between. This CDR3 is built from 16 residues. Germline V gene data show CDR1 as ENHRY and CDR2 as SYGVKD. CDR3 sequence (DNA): TGTGCCATCAGTGAGTTTAGGAACTACGTCGCCTACGAGCAGTACTTC. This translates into CAISEFRNYVAYEQYF.

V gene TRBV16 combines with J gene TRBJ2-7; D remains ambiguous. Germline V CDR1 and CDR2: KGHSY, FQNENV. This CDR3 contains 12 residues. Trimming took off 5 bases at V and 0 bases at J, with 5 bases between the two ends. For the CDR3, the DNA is TGTGCCAGCAGCTCCCCCTCCTACGAGCAGTACTTC. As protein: CASSSPSYEQYF.

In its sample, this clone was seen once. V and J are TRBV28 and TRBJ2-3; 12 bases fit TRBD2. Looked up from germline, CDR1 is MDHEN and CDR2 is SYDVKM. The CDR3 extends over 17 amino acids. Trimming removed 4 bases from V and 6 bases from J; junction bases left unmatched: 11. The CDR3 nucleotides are TGTGCCAGCAGTTCCCAGGCGGCTAGCGGGGGGGAGGATACGCAGTATTTT. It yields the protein CASSSQAASGGEDTQYF.

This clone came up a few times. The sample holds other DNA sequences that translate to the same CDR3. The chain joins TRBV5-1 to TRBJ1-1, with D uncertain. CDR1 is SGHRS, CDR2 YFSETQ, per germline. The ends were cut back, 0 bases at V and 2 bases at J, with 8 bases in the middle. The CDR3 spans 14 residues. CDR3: CASSLGRTNTEAFF. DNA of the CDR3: TGCGCCAGCAGCTTGGGACGGACCAACACTGAAGCTTTCTTT.

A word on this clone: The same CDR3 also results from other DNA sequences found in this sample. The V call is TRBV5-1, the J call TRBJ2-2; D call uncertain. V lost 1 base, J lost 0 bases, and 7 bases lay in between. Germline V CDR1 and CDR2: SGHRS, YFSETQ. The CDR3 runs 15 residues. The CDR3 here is CASSLSGSNTGELFF. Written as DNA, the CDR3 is TGCGCCAGCAGCTTGTCGGGCTCGAACACCGGGGAGCTGTTTTTT.

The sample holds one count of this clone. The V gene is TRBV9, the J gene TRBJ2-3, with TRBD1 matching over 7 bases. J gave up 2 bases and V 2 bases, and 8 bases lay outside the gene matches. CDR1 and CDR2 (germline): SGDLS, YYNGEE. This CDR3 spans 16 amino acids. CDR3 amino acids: CASSVYRQGITDTQYF. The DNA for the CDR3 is TGTGCCAGCAGCGTCTATCGACAGGGTATCACAGATACGCAGTATTTT.

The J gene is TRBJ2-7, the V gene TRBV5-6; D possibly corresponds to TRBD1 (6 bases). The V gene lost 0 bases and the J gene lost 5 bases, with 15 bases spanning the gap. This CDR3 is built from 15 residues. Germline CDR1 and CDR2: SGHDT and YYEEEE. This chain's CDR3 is CASSLEGRGSHEQYF. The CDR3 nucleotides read TGTGCCAGCAGCTTGGAAGGTAGGGGGTCGCACGAGCAGTACTTC.